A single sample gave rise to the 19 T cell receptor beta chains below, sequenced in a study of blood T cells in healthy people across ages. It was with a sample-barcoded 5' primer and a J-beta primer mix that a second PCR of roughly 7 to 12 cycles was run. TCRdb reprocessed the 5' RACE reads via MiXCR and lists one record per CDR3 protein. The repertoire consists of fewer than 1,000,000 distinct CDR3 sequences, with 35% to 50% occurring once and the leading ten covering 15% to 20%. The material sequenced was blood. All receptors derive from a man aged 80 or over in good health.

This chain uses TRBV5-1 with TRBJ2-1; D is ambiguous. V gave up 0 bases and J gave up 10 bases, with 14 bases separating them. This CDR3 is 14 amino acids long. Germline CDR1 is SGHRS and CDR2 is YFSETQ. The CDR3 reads CASSLVPGNYEQFF. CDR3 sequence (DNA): TGCGCCAGCAGCTTGGTCCCCGGTAACTACGAGCAGTTCTTC. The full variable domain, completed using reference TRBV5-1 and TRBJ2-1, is KAGVTQTPRYLIKTRGQQVTLSCSPISGHRSVSWYQQTPGQGLQFLFEYFSETQRNKGNFPGRFSGRQFSNSRSEMNVSTLELGDSALYLCASSLVPGNYEQFFGPGTRLTVL.

The DNA of the CDR3 is TGTGCCAGCAGTCCGTCAGGGGCGTGGGGTGGCTACACCTTC. As protein: CASSPSGAWGGYTF. The V call is TRBV6-6, the J call TRBJ1-2, with TRBD1 as a possible D gene (6 bases). This CDR3 spans 14 amino acids. Per the germline V gene, CDR1 is MNHNY and CDR2 is SVGAGI (reference sequence). Trimming took off 5 bases at V and 7 bases at J, with 17 bases between the two ends.

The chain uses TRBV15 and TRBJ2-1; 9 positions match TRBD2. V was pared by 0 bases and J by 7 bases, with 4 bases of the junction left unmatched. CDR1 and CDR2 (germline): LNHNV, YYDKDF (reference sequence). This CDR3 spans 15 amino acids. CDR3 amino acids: CATSRDGLAGNEQFF. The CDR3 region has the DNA TGTGCCACCAGCAGAGATGGGCTAGCGGGAAATGAGCAGTTCTTC.

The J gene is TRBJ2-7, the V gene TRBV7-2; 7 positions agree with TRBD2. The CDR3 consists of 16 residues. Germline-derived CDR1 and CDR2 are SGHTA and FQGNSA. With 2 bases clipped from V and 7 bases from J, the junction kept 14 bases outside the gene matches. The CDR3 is CASSLISGTMGGEQYF. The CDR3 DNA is TGTGCCAGCAGCTTAATCAGTGGGACTATGGGGGGGGAGCAGTACTTC.

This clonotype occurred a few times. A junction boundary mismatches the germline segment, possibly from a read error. For the CDR3, the DNA is TGTGCCAGCAGCCTAGCCGGGACAGGTCGCGGTGAGCAGTTCTTC. This sequence encodes CASSLAGTGRGEQFF. The chain recombines TRBV7-8 with TRBJ2-1; 8 bases align to TRBD1. The germline CDR1 and CDR2 sequences are SGHVS and FQNEAQ. The CDR3 totals 15 residues.

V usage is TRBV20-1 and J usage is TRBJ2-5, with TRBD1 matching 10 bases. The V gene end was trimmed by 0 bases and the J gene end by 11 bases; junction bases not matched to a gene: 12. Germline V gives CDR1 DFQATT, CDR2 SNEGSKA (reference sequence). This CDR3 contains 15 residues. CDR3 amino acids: CSARDSGTGVAQQYF. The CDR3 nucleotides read TGCAGTGCTAGAGACTCCGGGACAGGGGTCGCGCAGCAGTACTTC.

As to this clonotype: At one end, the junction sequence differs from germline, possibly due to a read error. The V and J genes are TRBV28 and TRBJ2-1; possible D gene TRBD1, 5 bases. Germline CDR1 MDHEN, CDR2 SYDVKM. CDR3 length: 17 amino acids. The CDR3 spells CASESLVVGEAYNKQFF. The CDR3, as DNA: TGTGCCAGCGAGAGTCTAGTAGTAGGGGAAGCGTACAATAAGCAGTTCTTC.

CDR3 sequence: CASSLTGPRGTQYF. CDR3 nucleotides: TGTGCCAGCAGTTTAACCGGGCCCCGTGGTACGCAGTATTTT. The V and J genes are TRBV27 and TRBJ2-3; D is undetermined. V lost 2 bases and J lost 8, with 14 bases in between. Germline V gives CDR1 MNHEY, CDR2 SMNVEV (reference sequence). There are 14 residues in the CDR3.

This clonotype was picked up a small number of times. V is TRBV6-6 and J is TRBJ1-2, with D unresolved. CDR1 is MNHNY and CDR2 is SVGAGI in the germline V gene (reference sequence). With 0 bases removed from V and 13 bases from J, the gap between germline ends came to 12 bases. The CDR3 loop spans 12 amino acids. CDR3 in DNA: TGTGCCAGCAGTTACTCCACAACCGGGAGCACCTTC. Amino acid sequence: CASSYSTTGSTF.

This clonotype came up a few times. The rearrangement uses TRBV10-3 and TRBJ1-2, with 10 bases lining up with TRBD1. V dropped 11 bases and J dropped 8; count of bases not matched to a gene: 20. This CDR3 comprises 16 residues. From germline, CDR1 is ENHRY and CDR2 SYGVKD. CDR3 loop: CAATSFSGTGVQGYTF. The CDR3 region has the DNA TGTGCCGCCACCTCTTTTTCCGGGACAGGGGTTCAAGGCTACACCTTC.

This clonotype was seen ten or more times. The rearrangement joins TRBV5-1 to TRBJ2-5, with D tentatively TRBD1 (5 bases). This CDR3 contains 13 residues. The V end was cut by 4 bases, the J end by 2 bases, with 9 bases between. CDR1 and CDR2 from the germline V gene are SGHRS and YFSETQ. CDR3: CASSTGTQETQYF. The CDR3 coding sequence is TGCGCCAGCAGCACAGGAACACAAGAGACCCAGTACTTC.

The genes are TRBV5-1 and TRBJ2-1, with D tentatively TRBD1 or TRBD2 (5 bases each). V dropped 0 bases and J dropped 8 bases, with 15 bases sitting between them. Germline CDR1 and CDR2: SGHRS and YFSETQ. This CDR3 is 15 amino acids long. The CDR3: CASSLGQGVGYEQFF. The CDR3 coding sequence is TGCGCCAGCAGCTTGGGTCAGGGAGTAGGCTATGAGCAGTTCTTC. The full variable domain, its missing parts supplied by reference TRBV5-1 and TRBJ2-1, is KAGVTQTPRYLIKTRGQQVTLSCSPISGHRSVSWYQQTPGQGLQFLFEYFSETQRNKGNFPGRFSGRQFSNSRSEMNVSTLELGDSALYLCASSLGQGVGYEQFFGPGTRLTVL.

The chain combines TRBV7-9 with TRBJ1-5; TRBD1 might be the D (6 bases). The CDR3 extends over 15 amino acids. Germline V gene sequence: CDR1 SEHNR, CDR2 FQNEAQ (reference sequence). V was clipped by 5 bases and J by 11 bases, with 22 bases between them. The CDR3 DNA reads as TGTGCCAGCAGCCTAGGGACACATCTGGGTGAGACCCAGCATTTT. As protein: CASSLGTHLGETQHF.

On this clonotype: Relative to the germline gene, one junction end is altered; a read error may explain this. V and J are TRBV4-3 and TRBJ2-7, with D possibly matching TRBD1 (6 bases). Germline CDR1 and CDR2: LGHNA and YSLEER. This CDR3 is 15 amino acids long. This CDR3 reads CASNQEGQGVYEQYF. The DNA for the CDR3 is TGCGCCAGCAACCAAGAGGGACAAGGGGTCTACGAGCAGTACTTC.

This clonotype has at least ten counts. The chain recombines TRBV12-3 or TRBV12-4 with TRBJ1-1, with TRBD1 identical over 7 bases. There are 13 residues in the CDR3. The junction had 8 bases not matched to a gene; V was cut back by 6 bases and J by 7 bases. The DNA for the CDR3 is TGTGCCAGCAGATATACAGGGGAGATTGAAGCTTTCTTT. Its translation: CASRYTGEIEAFF.

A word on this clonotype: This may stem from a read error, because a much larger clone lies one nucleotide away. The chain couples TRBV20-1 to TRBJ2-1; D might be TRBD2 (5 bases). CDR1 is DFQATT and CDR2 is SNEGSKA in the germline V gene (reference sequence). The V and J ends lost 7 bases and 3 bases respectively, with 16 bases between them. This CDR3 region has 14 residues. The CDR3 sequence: CSDSTAVVYNEQFF. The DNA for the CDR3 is TGCAGTGACTCTACAGCGGTCGTCTACAATGAGCAGTTCTTC.

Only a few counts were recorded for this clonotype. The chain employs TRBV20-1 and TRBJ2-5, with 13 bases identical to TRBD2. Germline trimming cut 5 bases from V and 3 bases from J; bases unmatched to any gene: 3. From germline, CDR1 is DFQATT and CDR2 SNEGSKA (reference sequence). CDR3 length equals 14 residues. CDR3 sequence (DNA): TGCAGTGCTTTCGGGACTAGCGGGAAAGAGACCCAGTACTTC. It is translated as CSAFGTSGKETQYF.

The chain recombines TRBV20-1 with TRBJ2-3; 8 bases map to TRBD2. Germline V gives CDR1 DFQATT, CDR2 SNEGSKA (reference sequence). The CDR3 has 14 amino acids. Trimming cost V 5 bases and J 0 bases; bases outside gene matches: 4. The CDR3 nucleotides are TGCAGTGCTGGAGCGGGGGATAGCACAGATACGCAGTATTTT. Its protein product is CSAGAGDSTDTQYF.

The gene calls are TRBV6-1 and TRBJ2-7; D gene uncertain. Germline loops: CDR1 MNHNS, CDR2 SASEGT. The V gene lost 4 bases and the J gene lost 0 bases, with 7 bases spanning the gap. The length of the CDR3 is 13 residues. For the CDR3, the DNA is TGTGCCAGCAGTGTTAAGGGCTCCTACGAGCAGTACTTC. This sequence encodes CASSVKGSYEQYF.